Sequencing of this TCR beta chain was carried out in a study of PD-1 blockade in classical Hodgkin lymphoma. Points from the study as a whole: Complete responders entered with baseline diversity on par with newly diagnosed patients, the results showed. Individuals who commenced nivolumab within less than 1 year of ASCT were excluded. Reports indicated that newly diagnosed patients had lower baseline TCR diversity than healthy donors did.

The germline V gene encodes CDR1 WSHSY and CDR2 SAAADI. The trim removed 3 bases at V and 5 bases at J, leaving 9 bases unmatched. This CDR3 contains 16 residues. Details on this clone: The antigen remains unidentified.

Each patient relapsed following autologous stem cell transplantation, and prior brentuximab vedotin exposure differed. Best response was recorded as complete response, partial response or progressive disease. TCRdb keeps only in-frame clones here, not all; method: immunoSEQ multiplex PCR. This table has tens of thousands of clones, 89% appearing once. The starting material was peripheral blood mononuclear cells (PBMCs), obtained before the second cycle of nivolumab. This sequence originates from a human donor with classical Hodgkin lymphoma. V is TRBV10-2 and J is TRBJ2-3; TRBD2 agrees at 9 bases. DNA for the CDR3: TGCGCCAGCAGTGAAGATAGCGGGGGAAAAGGAGATACGCAGTATTTT. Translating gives CASSEDSGGKGDTQYF.